This T cell receptor (beta chain) emerged from a study of cytomegalovirus exposure and HLA in healthy donors. Study-level background: When 350 to 500 donors were genotyped, roughly 80% of them were found to fall in the Caucasian-associated ancestry cluster.

About this clone itself: Its specificity is unknown.

PCR primers comprised 60 Vbeta and 13 Jbeta primers. Repertoires were generated with immunoSEQ multiplex PCR, while TCRdb's copy carries only in-frame clones and drops some. The data show about 82,000 clones, with around 74% seen just once and about 6.2% held by the top ten. Study conclusions and caveats: An analysis done earlier found most TCR beta V segments productive about 87% or about 30% of the time. A reported reduction in N-insertions relative to the approximately 690-donor mean was seen in an Asian-associated ancestry cluster in a later analysis. In vitro confirmation showed three CMV-associated chains to be CMV antigen specific.

The length of the CDR3 is 15 residues. Unmatched junction bases numbered 7, after V lost 4 bases and J lost 6 bases. Per germline, CDR1 SGHDT and CDR2 YYEEEE. The chain combines TRBV5-6 with TRBJ2-1; 10 bases are shared with TRBD2. Material: PBMCs. The origin of this receptor is a woman between 50 and 59 years old in good health and CMV-seropositive. As DNA, the CDR3 is TGTGCCAGCAGCCGAGGACTAGCGGAACTCAATGAGCAGTTCTTC. Translated, it gives CASSRGLAELNEQFF.